The T cell receptor beta chain described here comes from a study of blood T cell repertoires in COVID-19. Study summary: Samples of COVID-19 (acute and convalescent) were obtained from the United States, Italy and Spain. Nucleic acid was either cDNA or gDNA, and it came from T cells, B-cell-depleted T cells, or PBMCs.

The V and J ends lost 7 bases and 1 base, in that order; junction bases with no gene match: 8. The CDR3 runs to 15 residues. Germline CDR1 reads MNHEY; CDR2 reads SVGAGI. Produced via immunoSEQ multiplex PCR; TCRdb's table is partial and in-frame only. The sample carries approximately 380,000 clones, roughly 85% recorded once. The sample taken for sequencing was peripheral blood. This clonotype was sampled from a woman aged 18-29 years with acute or convalescent COVID-19. This chain connects TRBV6-5 to TRBJ2-3; TRBD1 agrees at 7 bases. As DNA, the CDR3 is TGTGCCAGCACCAACGACAGGGATGGCACAGATACGCAGTATTTT. Translating gives CASTNDRDGTDTQYF.